The rows below give T cell receptor beta chains drawn from one sample of a study of blood T cells in healthy people across ages. One entry per CDR3 protein results from TCRdb running MiXCR on the 5' RACE reads. The sample yields around 1,000,000 distinct CDR3 sequences, about 25% seen once. The data were also submitted as part of a second study, on T cells of mothers and their children.

The sequencing input was blood. Receptors were obtained from a girl aged 2 to 10 in good health. Both conserved end residues are part of each CDR3. Each record gives: V gene, J gene, D gene, CDR3 protein. The D gene is left open where the match is weak.

TRBV9	.	TRBD1	CASSPSLGQGYIEQYF
TRBV9	TRBJ2-1	.	CASSVQIVDLEQFF
TRBV29-1	.	TRBD1	CSVGSRTGGYNEQFF
TRBV5-1	TRBJ1-1	.	CASSLQLMNTEAFF
TRBV27	TRBJ2-7	TRBD2	CASSPGASGSLEQYF
TRBV6-5	TRBJ2-5	.	CASSPSRKRETQYF
TRBV20-1	TRBJ2-7	.	CSARPAPSYEQYF
TRBV7-2	TRBJ1-5	TRBD1	CASSSRDREKGDQPQHF
TRBV29-1	TRBJ2-3	.	CSAIIPVLSATQYF
TRBV6-1	TRBJ2-7	TRBD1	CASSAAGTGGGSGIHEQHF
TRBV28	.	TRBD2	CASRKLAGYEDEQFF
TRBV29-1	.	.	CSVDDGSNEQFF
TRBV6-2/TRBV6-3	TRBJ2-7	.	CASSYGGHPSTYEQYF
TRBV20-1	TRBJ1-2	TRBD1	CSAIFSGTGIDGYTF
TRBV6-5	TRBJ1-6	.	CASTWAENSPLHF
TRBV7-9	TRBJ1-1	TRBD1	CASSPPNTGGTEAFF
TRBV29-1	TRBJ2-5	.	CSVGFETQYF
TRBV27	TRBJ2-4	.	CASSIGGDIQYF
TRBV13	TRBJ2-3	.	CASSARPDTQYF
TRBV7-9	TRBJ1-3	.	CAVDQRDRSGNTIYF
TRBV6-1	TRBJ2-7	.	CASSERDLYYEQYF
TRBV11-1	TRBJ2-3	.	CAGSLEVLDTQYF
TRBV20-1	TRBJ2-3	TRBD2	CSARKAGGREDTQYF
TRBV6-5	TRBJ1-2	.	CASSRQALYGYTF
TRBV6-1	TRBJ2-2	.	CASSPPRGELFF
TRBV4-1	TRBJ2-1	.	CASSHLGGSDEQFF
TRBV5-6	TRBJ2-1	.	CAGSLSGTFDEQFF
TRBV6-5	TRBJ1-2	.	CASSVTEVYGYTF
TRBV6-2/TRBV6-3	TRBJ1-4	TRBD1	CASSFTGTGSEKLFF
TRBV13	TRBJ2-1	.	CASSPPLGLHLTMTEQFF
TRBV7-2	TRBJ2-3	TRBD2	CASSSPFGRGHSSTDTQYF
TRBV12-3/TRBV12-4	.	TRBD1	CASSADRGLYNEQFF
TRBV9	TRBJ2-5	TRBD2	CASSPGGGAETQYF
TRBV11-2	TRBJ2-5	TRBD1	CASSLVYGTGIETQYF
TRBV5-5	TRBJ1-1	.	CASSYSVRYTEAFF
TRBV11-2	TRBJ1-2	TRBD1	CASSLFETGGDGYTF